These 23 T cell receptor beta chains originate from one sample sequenced in a study of blood T cell repertoires in COVID-19. TCRdb keeps only in-frame clones here, not all; method: immunoSEQ multiplex PCR. The repertoire holds about 140,000 clones, with about 77% as singletons. The source material was peripheral blood. These receptors all stem from a man aged 55 to 70 with acute or convalescent COVID-19.

The rearrangement joins TRBV5-6 to TRBJ2-1; 8 bases are shared with TRBD1. Trimming cost V 4 bases and J 9 bases; bases outside gene matches: 12. This CDR3 is built from 15 residues. Per germline, CDR1 SGHDT and CDR2 YYEEEE. This chain's CDR3 is CASSRNGQGAGEQFF. CDR3 coding DNA: TGTGCCAGCAGCCGAAACGGCCAGGGGGCGGGTGAGCAGTTCTTC. Full variable domain (remainder filled in from reference TRBV5-6 and TRBJ2-1): DAGVTQSPTHLIKTRGQQVTLRCSPKSGHDTVSWYQQALGQGPQFIFQYYEEEERQRGNFPDRFSGHQFPNYSSELNVNALLLGDSALYLCASSRNGQGAGEQFFGPGTRLTVL.

This chain connects TRBV10-1 to TRBJ2-7; maybe TRBD2 (6 bases). The germline V gene encodes CDR1 WNHNN and CDR2 SYGVQD (reference sequence). Trimming took 3 bases from V and 8 from J, leaving 17 bases between them. The CDR3 is made up of 14 amino acids. The CDR3 loop reads CASSETTRAGKQYF. Written as DNA, the CDR3 is TGCGCCAGCAGTGAAACGACTAGGGCGGGTAAGCAGTACTTC.

The chain employs TRBV11-2 and TRBJ2-5; a possible D gene is TRBD2 (5 bases). The germline CDR1 and CDR2 sequences are SGHAT and FQNNGV. Trimming stripped 5 bases from V and 5 bases from J, with 12 bases between. This CDR3 is built from 13 residues. CDR3: CASSVSVGETQYF. DNA of the CDR3: TGTGCCAGCAGCGTTAGCGTCGGTGAGACCCAGTACTTC.

CDR3 sequence (DNA): TGTGCCAGTAGTATAGTCCCCATGAACACTGAAGCTTTCTTT. This encodes CASSIVPMNTEAFF. The V call is TRBV19, the J call TRBJ1-1; D gene uncertain. The CDR3 runs to 14 residues. CDR1 and CDR2 (germline): LNHDA, SQIVND (reference sequence). V was clipped by 1 base and J by 0 bases, with 6 bases between them.

This clone appeared a few times. The V call is TRBV11-2, the J call TRBJ2-7; TRBD2 aligns across 15 bases. Germline-derived CDR1 and CDR2 are SGHAT and FQNNGV. V lost 4 bases to trimming and J lost 4 bases; unmatched junction nucleotides: 5. The CDR3 extends over 16 amino acids. The CDR3 sequence: CASSSGGLAGGYEQYF. CDR3 sequence (DNA): TGTGCCAGCAGCTCCGGAGGACTAGCGGGAGGGTACGAGCAGTACTTC.

V usage is TRBV29-1 and J usage is TRBJ1-3; D is unresolved. V lost 4 bases to trimming and J lost 0 bases, with 10 bases between them. The CDR3 loop spans 14 amino acids. CDR1 SQVTM and CDR2 ANQGSEA come from the germline V gene. CDR3 in amino acids: CSVVESSSGNTIYF. Written as DNA, the CDR3 is TGCAGCGTTGTGGAGTCTAGCTCTGGAAACACCATATATTTT.

This chain links TRBV28 with TRBJ2-3; 9 nucleotides match TRBD2. The J segment lost 1 base and the V segment lost 2 bases, leaving 7 bases of the junction unmatched. Per the germline V gene, CDR1 is MDHEN and CDR2 is SYDVKM. The CDR3 is 17 amino acids. As DNA, the CDR3 is TGTGCCAGCAGTTTAGGGCGGGAGGGCCCGGGCACAGATACGCAGTATTTT. Its translation is CASSLGREGPGTDTQYF.

The V gene is TRBV18, the J gene TRBJ2-1; 11 bases fit TRBD2. V was clipped by 1 base and J by 0 bases; unmatched bases: 14. From germline, CDR1 is KGHSH and CDR2 LQKENI. The CDR3 runs 21 residues. DNA for the CDR3: TGTGCCAGCTCACCACGAGGTCGTGGGACTAGCGGAGGGAGCTCCTACAATGAGCAGTTCTTC. It specifies CASSPRGRGTSGGSSYNEQFF. The entire variable domain, with the rest obtained from reference TRBV18 and TRBJ2-1, is as follows: NAGVMQNPRHLVRRRGQEARLRCSPMKGHSHVYWYRQLPEEGLKFMVYLQKENIIDESGMPKERFSAEFPKEGPSILRIQQVVRGDSAAYFCASSPRGRGTSGGSSYNEQFFGPGTRLTVL.

The chain combines TRBV27 with TRBJ2-3, with a possible D match to TRBD1 (5 bases). V was clipped by 3 bases and J by 0 bases, with 13 bases between them. The germline gives CDR1 MNHEY, CDR2 SMNVEV (reference sequence). CDR3 length: 16 amino acids. The CDR3, as DNA: TGTGCCAGCAGTTTTCAGGGTACAGAGAGCACAGATACGCAGTATTTT. It translates to CASSFQGTESTDTQYF.

The chain combines TRBV6-5 with TRBJ2-7, with a possible D match to TRBD2 (6 bases). The V end was cut by 5 bases, the J end by 0 bases, with 14 bases between. The germline CDR1 and CDR2 sequences are MNHEY and SVGAGI. CDR3 length equals 15 residues. For the CDR3, the DNA is TGTGCCAGCAGTCCGTCGGAGGGGAACTCCTACGAGCAGTACTTC. As protein: CASSPSEGNSYEQYF.

The chain couples TRBV4-1 to TRBJ2-7; 9 bases align to TRBD2. Germline V gene sequence: CDR1 MGHRA, CDR2 YSYEKL. The trim removed 0 bases at V and 3 bases at J, leaving 6 bases unmatched. The CDR3 covers 16 residues. The CDR3 nucleotides read TGCGCCAGCAGCCAAGATGGCGTTAGCGGGAGCTACGAGCAGTACTTC. It yields the protein CASSQDGVSGSYEQYF.

The CDR3 here is CASRIHENTGELFF. The CDR3 nucleotides are TGTGCCAGCAGGATACACGAGAACACCGGGGAGCTGTTTTTT. This chain links TRBV2 with TRBJ2-2; D gene uncertain. The V end was cut by 6 bases, the J end by 1 base, with 9 bases between. This CDR3 has 14 amino acids. Germline loops: CDR1 SNHLY, CDR2 FYNNEI.

The chain recombines TRBV29-1 with TRBJ2-1; D remains ambiguous. Germline CDR1 reads SQVTM; CDR2 reads ANQGSEA. The germline V and J ends were trimmed by 6 bases and 4 bases, with 13 bases remaining between them. This CDR3 contains 13 residues. CDR3 in DNA: TGCAGCGTGAGCCTCATTCGGTACAATGAGCAGTTCTTC. Amino acid sequence: CSVSLIRYNEQFF.

The V call is TRBV28, the J call TRBJ2-1; no clear D. This CDR3 is built from 13 residues. Germline assignment: CDR1 MDHEN and CDR2 SYDVKM. Trimming left V 3 bases short and J 9 bases short, with 12 bases between. In nucleotides, the CDR3 is TGTGCCAGCAGTTTGGAACAGTTTGGTGAGCAGTTCTTC. Translated, it gives CASSLEQFGEQFF.

The gene calls are TRBV14 and TRBJ2-1, with D perhaps matching TRBD2 (6 bases). Looked up from germline, CDR1 is SGHDN and CDR2 is FVKESK. The CDR3 covers 16 residues. Between the trimmed V and J ends, which lost 4 bases and 5 bases, there was a span of 18 bases. The DNA of the CDR3 is TGTGCCAGCAGCCGACTCCGGGACTGGAGGAACAATGAGCAGTTCTTC. This gives the protein CASSRLRDWRNNEQFF.

The chain couples TRBV21-1 to TRBJ2-7; TRBD2, as called in the table, went unchecked against the DNA. TRBV21-1 is a pseudogene locus. The CDR3 spans 19 residues. The CDR3 is CASSKVGTSGRQSSYEQYF. The CDR3 nucleotides are TGTGCCAGCAGCAAAGTAGGGACTAGCGGGAGGCAGAGCTCCTACGAGCAGTACTTC.

The V gene is TRBV11-3, the J gene TRBJ2-7; 9 nucleotides line up with TRBD1. Germline V gene sequence: CDR1 SGHNT, CDR2 YENEEA. J was trimmed by 2 bases and V by 4 bases; bases with no gene match: 3. The CDR3 is made up of 14 amino acids. The CDR3 sequence is CASSSRQGAYEQYF. In nucleotides, the CDR3 is TGTGCCAGCAGCTCCAGACAGGGGGCCTACGAGCAGTACTTC.

This chain joins TRBV5-6 and TRBJ2-2; TRBD2 agrees at 7 bases. There are 16 residues in the CDR3. CDR1 and CDR2 from the germline V gene are SGHDT and YYEEEE. The junction had 2 bases not matched to a gene; V was cut back by 0 bases and J by 0 bases. The CDR3 reads CASSLAGGSNTGELFF. CDR3 in DNA: TGTGCCAGCAGCTTGGCGGGAGGATCGAACACCGGGGAGCTGTTTTTT.

V gene TRBV5-6 combines with J gene TRBJ1-3; D gene ambiguous. Trimming removed 4 bases at V and 0 bases at J, with 11 bases between. CDR1 SGHDT and CDR2 YYEEEE come from the germline V gene. The CDR3 has 15 amino acids. CDR3 region: CASSPPIGSGNTIYF. CDR3 coding DNA: TGTGCCAGCAGCCCGCCAATCGGCTCTGGAAACACCATATATTTT.

CDR3: CASSLFRGETQYF. For the CDR3, the DNA is TGTGCCAGCAGTTTATTTAGAGGAGAGACCCAGTACTTC. The chain uses TRBV12-3 or TRBV12-4 and TRBJ2-5, with unresolved D. Trimming left V 2 bases short and J 4 bases short, with 8 bases between. CDR3 length: 13 residues.

The chain uses TRBV5-4 and TRBJ1-6, with D unresolved. This CDR3 is 14 amino acids long. The V end lost 0 bases, the J end lost 7 bases, and 8 bases lay between the germline ends. Germline CDR1 reads SGHNT; CDR2 reads YYREEE (reference sequence). CDR3 bases: TGTGCCAGCAGCTTGGAGCCACTGAATTCACCCCTCCACTTT. Its protein is CASSLEPLNSPLHF.

V and J are TRBV24-1 and TRBJ2-7; 9 positions match TRBD1. The germline V gene encodes CDR1 KGHDR and CDR2 SFDVKD. V gave up 7 bases and J gave up 2 bases; unmatched junction bases: 5. The CDR3 spans 14 residues. The CDR3 coding sequence is TGTGCCACCAGCGAGGGACAGGGACCCTACGAGCAGTACTTC. Protein: CATSEGQGPYEQYF.

The chain is built from TRBV7-6 and TRBJ2-5, with D possibly matching TRBD2 (5 bases). This CDR3 has 12 amino acids. From germline, CDR1 is SGHVS and CDR2 FNYEAQ. Deletions cut 5 bases from V and 5 bases from J, with 9 bases between. The CDR3 DNA reads TGTGCCAGCAGCGAGGGATTCGAGACCCAGTACTTC. Protein: CASSEGFETQYF.